A selection of T cell receptor beta chains follows, all from one sample in a study of molecular identifiers for immune sequencing clone quantification. Via MiXCR, TCRdb re-called the PCR reads, giving one row per CDR3 protein. The sample has about 18,000 distinct CDR3 sequences, about a fifth seen once. Sample: naive CD8+ T cells from blood, with Jurkat cell RNA spiked in. Source of these receptors: a human donor in good health. Some libraries in this study had Jurkat cell RNA spiked in. CDR3s include the opening cysteine and the closing phenylalanine or tryptophan. The order of the fields is clone size, V gene, CDR3 length, J gene, D gene, CDR3 protein, CDR3 DNA. A D gene is named only where the DNA matches it firmly. Not every row has a clone size; where given, it reads once, few, many or a size class.

>many|TRBV4-3|15|TRBJ2-7|-
CASSQDRDPRDEQYF
TGCGCCAGCAGCCAAGATCGAGACCCTCGAGACGAGCAGTACTTC
>-|TRBV9|14|TRBJ2-7|-
CASGPRLSSYEQYF
TGTGCCAGCGGCCCCCGACTCTCCTCCTACGAGCAGTACTTC
>few|TRBV19|13|TRBJ1-1|-
CASSYRVNTEAFF
TGTGCCAGTAGTTACAGGGTGAACACTGAAGCTTTCTTT
>many|TRBV7-3|15|TRBJ2-1|-
CASSLTLGLRNEQFF
TGTGCCAGCAGCTTAACGTTAGGGTTGCGCAATGAGCAGTTCTTC
>many|TRBV28|16|TRBJ2-7|TRBD2
CASSSTPGLAAYEQYF
TGTGCCAGCAGTTCGACCCCCGGTCTAGCGGCGTACGAGCAGTACTTC
>-|TRBV27|14|TRBJ2-5|TRBD1
CASRGTGSAETQYF
TGTGCCAGCAGGGGGACAGGGTCAGCAGAGACCCAGTACTTC
>many|TRBV12-3/TRBV12-4|14|TRBJ2-5|-
CASSFFVGQETQYF
TGTGCCAGCAGTTTTTTTGTCGGCCAAGAGACCCAGTACTTC
>many|TRBV7-9|17|TRBJ2-7|TRBD2
CASSSGTSGRSGYEQYF
TGTGCCAGCAGCTCCGGGACTAGCGGGAGGTCCGGGTACGAGCAGTACTTC
>many|TRBV7-2|16|TRBJ1-6|-
CASSLEGPGTNSPLHF
TGTGCCAGCAGCTTAGAGGGCCCCGGGACAAATTCACCCCTCCACTTT
>many|TRBV28|16|TRBJ2-5|TRBD1
CASSLILGTGFETQYF
TGTGCCAGCAGCCTCATTTTGGGGACAGGGTTTGAGACCCAGTACTTC
>many|TRBV28|12|TRBJ2-7|-
CASSWDVYEQYF
TGTGCCAGCAGTTGGGACGTATACGAGCAGTACTTC
>few|TRBV6-6|15|TRBJ1-1|-
CASSINRDTNTEAFF
TGTGCCAGCAGTATAAACCGGGACACAAACACTGAAGCTTTCTTT
>many|TRBV3-1|16|TRBJ2-4|TRBD1
CASSRTGTLAKNIQYF
TGTGCCAGCAGTCGGACAGGGACACTAGCCAAAAACATTCAGTACTTC
>many|TRBV28|14|TRBJ2-1|-
CASSFRGTYNEQFF
TGTGCCAGCAGTTTTAGGGGGACCTACAATGAGCAGTTCTTC
>-|TRBV28|15|TRBJ2-2|-
CASSFRGPSTGELFF
TGTGCCAGCAGTTTCCGGGGGCCTAGTACCGGGGAGCTGTTTTTT
>-|TRBV20-1|12|TRBJ2-7|-
CSAPDGTYEQYF
TGCAGTGCACCCGACGGAACCTACGAGCAGTACTTC
>many|TRBV6-2/TRBV6-3|12|TRBJ2-5|-
CASSYTEETQYF
TGTGCCAGCAGTTACACAGAAGAGACCCAGTACTTC
>many|TRBV6-5|16|TRBJ2-1|TRBD2
CARVRFRAGPYNEQFF
TGTGCCAGGGTAAGGTTTCGAGCGGGACCCTACAATGAGCAGTTCTTC
>-|TRBV11-2|14|TRBJ2-4|-
CASSPLEGKNIQYF
TGTGCCAGCAGCCCTCTAGAAGGCAAAAACATTCAGTACTTC
>-|TRBV28|15|TRBJ2-5|-
CASRSSGGLGETQYF
TGTGCCAGCAGGAGCTCCGGGGGCCTGGGGGAGACCCAGTACTTC
>many|TRBV6-2/TRBV6-3|12|TRBJ2-7|-
CASSLPPAEQYF
TGTGCCAGCAGCCTCCCCCCCGCGGAGCAGTACTTC
>medium-sized|TRBV28|14|TRBJ2-5|-
CASSFPRGRETQYF
TGTGCCAGCAGTTTTCCCAGGGGTCGAGAGACCCAGTACTTC
>-|TRBV5-4|12|TRBJ2-7|-
CASSLNSYEQYF
TGTGCCAGCAGCTTGAACAGCTACGAGCAGTACTTC
>medium-sized|TRBV9|15|TRBJ2-5|TRBD2
CASSPPGGGRQTQYF
TGTGCCAGCAGCCCCCCCGGGGGGGGCAGGCAGACCCAGTACTTC
>-|TRBV4-3|14|TRBJ1-4|TRBD1
CASSRDRRREKLFF
TGCGCCAGCAGCCGGGACAGGCGGAGGGAAAAACTGTTTTTT
>many|TRBV20-1|12|TRBJ2-1|-
CSARDWVNEQFF
TGCAGTGCTAGAGATTGGGTCAATGAGCAGTTCTTC
>medium-sized|TRBV4-3|14|TRBJ2-2|-
CASSRHRDTGELFF
TGCGCCAGCAGCCGCCACAGGGACACCGGGGAGCTGTTTTTT
>-|TRBV13|16|TRBJ1-6|-
CASSLAGTFRNSPLHF
TGTGCCAGCAGTCTAGCGGGGACTTTCCGAAATTCACCCCTCCACTTT
>many|TRBV27|13|TRBJ2-1|-
CASSPSINNEQFF
TGTGCCAGCAGCCCCTCGATAAACAATGAGCAGTTCTTC
>many|TRBV20-1|14|TRBJ2-3|TRBD2
CSALRTSGTDTQYF
TGCAGTGCCCTAAGGACTAGCGGCACAGATACGCAGTATTTT
>-|TRBV7-9|13|TRBJ2-2|-
CASSIPPDGELFF
TGTGCCAGCAGCATTCCCCCCGACGGGGAGCTGTTTTTT
>many|TRBV28|16|TRBJ2-2|-
CASSYVRVLITGELFF
TGTGCCAGCAGCTATGTTCGTGTCTTAATCACCGGGGAGCTGTTTTTT
>many|TRBV7-2|13|TRBJ2-7|TRBD1
CASTDRGLYEQYF
TGTGCCAGCACGGACAGGGGGCTCTACGAGCAGTACTTC
>-|TRBV2|12|TRBJ2-5|-
CASRDTQETQYF
TGTGCCAGCAGGGATACGCAAGAGACCCAGTACTTC
>many|TRBV12-3/TRBV12-4|13|TRBJ1-2|-
CASSFGNNYGYTF
TGTGCCAGCAGTTTTGGGAATAACTATGGCTACACCTTC
>-|TRBV20-1|15|TRBJ2-1|-
CSASPPARSYNEQFF
TGCAGTGCTAGCCCCCCCGCCCGCTCCTACAATGAGCAGTTCTTC
>many|TRBV20-1|14|TRBJ2-3|-
CSARPRLYYDTQYF
TGCAGTGCTAGACCACGGCTATATTACGATACGCAGTATTTT
>medium-sized|TRBV7-2|14|TRBJ2-7|-
CASSLVDSSYEQYF
TGTGCCAGCAGCTTAGTTGACAGCTCCTACGAGCAGTACTTC
>many|TRBV20-1|14|TRBJ1-4|-
CPKGGVPTNEKLFF
TGCCCCAAGGGGGGGGTGCCAACTAATGAAAAACTGTTTTTT